These T cell receptor beta chains were read from a single sample in a study of CD8+ T cells in alopecia areata. Here immunoSEQ multiplex PCR was the method, and the copy in TCRdb shows in-frame clones only, minus some. The profile shows 110,000 or so clones, 56% of them singletons. The source material was CD4+ T cells sorted from blood, sampled at week 24, from a patient treated with tofacitinib. These receptors were obtained from a human donor with alopecia areata. Both conserved end residues are trimmed from each CDR3.

ASSQRTSGGASEQF | TRBV2
ASSLGRGDTQY | TRBV27
SASTDTQY | TRBV20-1
ASRRTGGSEAF | TRBV25-1
SVTDGSIEAF | TRBV29-1
SAGDRLGEKLF | TRBV29-1
ASSPPDRANTEAF | TRBV18
ASSLRTRKKETQY | TRBV5-1
ASSPQENTEAF | TRBV18
ASSEISTSRSGELF | TRBV5-6
AWSADSPFPNEQF | TRBV30
ASSVVGSGANVLT | TRBV9
SVGPVGYGYT | TRBV29-1
ASSPSVFSYNEQF | TRBV6-5
SVDISGANVLT | TRBV29-1
ASSGVKGLGLSPYEQY | TRBV7-9
ASSEGTGGMPQH | TRBV2
ASSETVGAKNIQY | TRBV6-1
ASSLRGGYNQETQY | TRBV9
ASCHPGTGELF | TRBV6-5
ASRSLTGSYEQY | TRBV27
ASSLKTPNTEAF | TRBV27